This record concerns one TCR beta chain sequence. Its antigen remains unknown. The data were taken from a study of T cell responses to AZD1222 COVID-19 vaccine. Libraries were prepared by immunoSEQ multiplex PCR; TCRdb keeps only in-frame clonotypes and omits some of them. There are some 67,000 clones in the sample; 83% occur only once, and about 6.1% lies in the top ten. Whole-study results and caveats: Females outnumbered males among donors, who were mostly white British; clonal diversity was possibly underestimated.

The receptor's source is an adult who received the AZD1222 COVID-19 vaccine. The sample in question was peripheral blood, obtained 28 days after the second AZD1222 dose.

The CDR3 region has the DNA TGTGCCAGCAGCCACCGAACCGGGACAGGGGGCAGTGAGCAGTTCTTC. Amino acids: CASSHRTGTGGSEQFF. V gene TRBV3-1 (or the pseudogene TRBV3-2) combines with J gene TRBJ2-1; 12 bases are shared with TRBD1. V lost 3 bases, J lost 9 bases, and 9 bases stayed unmatched. This CDR3 spans 16 amino acids. The V gene's germline CDR1 is LGHDT and CDR2 YNNKEL (reference sequence).